The text below deals with one T cell receptor beta chain. Its binding antigen is unknown. It has no much larger one-base neighbor in the sample; base qualities were not kept. TCRbeta CDR3 regions were amplified from genomic DNA by means of the immunoSEQ Assay, a bias-controlled multiplex PCR. The original pipeline was this. The number of nucleated cells in each sample was estimated from the amplification of reference gene primers within the assay. To quantify the absolute abundance of each unique TCRbeta CDR3 rearrangement, sequence reads were collapsed and filtered. Productive Simpson clonality was computed per sample as the square root of Simpson's diversity index over productive rearrangements. Sourced from immuneACCESS, this table was stored by TCRdb with only in-frame sequences that have V and J called. A share of the clones is absent; for the studies checked, an unresolved V gene accounts for under half, and the remainder has no known explanation. The V and J calls and clone size come from that table; D and trimming were worked out from the DNA. This sample has fewer than 250,000 clones in its table, and approximately 90% of those were observed once. The ten largest clones capture 2% to 3% of the sample.

The data stem from a study of blood T cell repertoires in COVID-19 (dated by TCRdb to about 2020). Looking at the study overall: Samples covering the acute and convalescent phases of COVID-19 were provided by collaborators in the United States, Italy and Spain. The material from the prospective study consisted of cDNA or gDNA derived from T cells, B-cell-depleted T cells, or PBMCs. Subjects who had been exposed to COVID-19, were actively infected with it, or had recovered from it provided the deeply sampled blood TCRbeta repertoires that made up the dataset. The repertoires were released in a freely available public database intended as a resource for research on the immune response to SARS-CoV-2. Samples were obtained from the ongoing ImmuneRACE study (first 160 participants) and from approximately 1,200 subjects provided by 6 global collaborators. Nearly every sample came with metadata listing a de-identified subject ID, COVID-19 status, age in years and sex. HLA class I and class II types, where available, came from metadata supplied by the sample provider rather than from assay-based typing.

Enrolling through a virtual design, the prospective study's participants ranged in age from roughly 18 to 100 years and lived across about two dozen United States geographic areas. Cohort assignment in the prospective study relied on participant-reported clinical history from a screening survey and a study questionnaire. Mobile phlebotomists in the prospective study collected whole blood, serum and a nasopharyngeal or oropharyngeal swab from every participant. Additional blood draws and questionnaires over an approximately 2-month period could optionally be provided by prospective study participants. Before DNA extraction, prospective study blood samples were shipped either frozen or at room temperature. The germline V gene supplies CDR1 MRHNA and CDR2 SNTAGT. The CDR3 holds 15 amino acids from the cysteine to the phenylalanine. Only the CDR3 region is kept as DNA, spanning 45 bases read in frame from base 1. V is pruned by 2 bases and J by 8 bases, leaving 6 bases of the junction without a gene match.

Broader findings and caveats from the paper: The amount of clinical and demographic metadata varied by source and participant and was provided uncurated.

Sequenced input: PBMCs or T cells enriched from blood (not recorded which). The sequence came from a woman in her thirties with acute COVID-19. The chain is encoded by TRBV6-4 joined to TRBJ2-1; 10 bases in the junction line up with TRBD2. The CDR3 protein: CASSDRSGGAHEQFF. The nucleotide sequence is TGTGCCAGCAGTGACAGAAGCGGGGGGGCCCATGAGCAGTTCTTC.